This is a list of T cell receptor beta chains from one sample in a study of T cell repertoires in cytomegalovirus infection. MiXCR, run by TCRdb on the reads, gives a single entry per CDR3 protein. Of about 300,000 distinct CDR3 sequences in the sample, about 8.8% were seen once. The sample was PBMCs. These receptors were obtained from a human donor in good health (CMV status not recorded). Some clones in this sample may be carry-over from other donors' samples. Both conserved end residues are part of each CDR3. The D gene is left open where the match is weak. Size is stated for part of the rows, as once, few or many counts, or as a class when the clone is expanded.

v_gene,d_gene,j_gene,abundance,CDR3nt,CDR3aa
TRBV10-1,NA,TRBJ2-5,few,TGCGCCAGCAGTTCCCTGACGACTCACGAGACCCAGTACTTC,CASSSLTTHETQYF
TRBV7-8,NA,TRBJ1-3,many,TGTGCCAGCAGCTTATCCGGCGCTAGGGGAAACACCATATATTTT,CASSLSGARGNTIYF
TRBV29-1,TRBD1,TRBJ2-3,many,TGCAGCGCCGGGCGGACAGGGGTTCAGTATTTT,CSAGRTGVQYF
TRBV28,TRBD1,TRBJ1-1,many,TGTGCCAGCAGCCCAAGGACAGGGTCCTCTGAAGCTTTCTTT,CASSPRTGSSEAFF
TRBV20-1,NA,TRBJ2-5,many,TGCAGTGCAACCGGGGACCAAGAGACCCAGTACTTC,CSATGDQETQYF
TRBV11-2,NA,TRBJ2-3,many,TGTGCCAGCAGCTTAGTTGCGGCCCTTAGCACAGATACGCAGTATTTT,CASSLVAALSTDTQYF
TRBV6-6,NA,TRBJ2-5,NA,TGTGCCAGCAGTTACCAGACACAGGGTCAAGAGACCCAGTACTTC,CASSYQTQGQETQYF
TRBV6-2/TRBV6-3,TRBD2,TRBJ2-2,many,TGTGCCAGCAGTCTCCGACTAGCGGGGGTGTTAAACACCGGGGAGCTGTTTTTT,CASSLRLAGVLNTGELFF
TRBV3-1,NA,TRBJ1-5,many,TGTGCCAGCAGCCAGGGGGGATCCGGCTACGGGCAGCCCCAGCATTTT,CASSQGGSGYGQPQHF
TRBV20-1,NA,TRBJ2-6,many,TGCAGTGCCCGGGGGACCTCTGGGGCCAACGTCCTGACTTTC,CSARGTSGANVLTF
TRBV6-2/TRBV6-3,TRBD2,TRBJ2-5,many,TGTGCCAGCAGTCTAGCGGGGCTGGGGCAAGAGACCCAGTACTTC,CASSLAGLGQETQYF
TRBV5-1,TRBD2,TRBJ2-1,many,TGCGCCAGCGCGCCGGGGGCTAGCGGGGGGGCCAGGGATGAGCAGTTCTTC,CASAPGASGGARDEQFF
TRBV29-1,NA,TRBJ2-4,NA,TGCAGCGTTGAAAAGGTCGCAGGGGCAATCCCCATAGCCAAAAACATTCAGTACTTC,CSVEKVAGAIPIAKNIQYF
TRBV5-1,TRBD1,TRBJ1-6,many,TGCGCCAGCAGCTCCGGGACAGCTCTCCACTTT,CASSSGTALHF
TRBV6-2/TRBV6-3,TRBD2,TRBJ2-3,many,TGTGCCAGCAACCAGGCGGTTGCGGGGGGGCCGTTCACAGATACGCAGTATTTT,CASNQAVAGGPFTDTQYF
TRBV25-1,TRBD1,TRBJ2-1,NA,TGTGCCAGCAGTGAATCGGTCCCAGGGGGCAATGAGCAGTTCTTC,CASSESVPGGNEQFF
TRBV13,NA,TRBJ2-1,few,TGTGCCAGCAGCTTAGGCGATCCAAGTGAGCAGTTCTTC,CASSLGDPSEQFF
TRBV20-1,NA,TRBJ1-2,few,TGCAGTGCAACCCAGGGGTCTCACTATGGCTACACCTTC,CSATQGSHYGYTF
TRBV19,NA,TRBJ2-2,many,TGTGCCAGTGGAGGGCGACTGACCGGGGAGCTGTTTTTT,CASGGRLTGELFF
TRBV29-1,NA,TRBJ1-1,few,TGCAGCGTTGAAACGGTTAACACTGAAGCTTTCTTT,CSVETVNTEAFF
TRBV5-1,TRBD2,TRBJ2-1,many,TGCGCCAGCACCGGACTAGCGGCTAACAATGAGCAGTTCTTC,CASTGLAANNEQFF
TRBV3-1,TRBD1,TRBJ1-2,NA,TGTGCCAGCAGCCCTAACTCACCAGGGACAGGGGCTGGCTACACCTTC,CASSPNSPGTGAGYTF
TRBV10-3,NA,TRBJ2-3,many,TGTGCCATCAGTGAGTCGGGACATAACACAGATACGCAGTATTTT,CAISESGHNTDTQYF
TRBV7-9,TRBD1,TRBJ1-5,few,TGTGCCAGCAGCCAAACAGGGGAGGCTCAGCCCCAGCATTTT,CASSQTGEAQPQHF
TRBV20-1,TRBD1,TRBJ1-5,many,TGCAGTGCTAGAGTAGGGGGCCCGAATTATAGCAATCAGCCCCAGCATTTT,CSARVGGPNYSNQPQHF
TRBV29-1,TRBD2,TRBJ2-4,many,TGCAGCGTTGAGCTAGCGGGGGACTGGCCCAAAAACATTCAGTACTTC,CSVELAGDWPKNIQYF
TRBV28,NA,TRBJ1-2,many,TGTGCCAGCAGTTTATATGCCAGGGCTAACTATGGCTACACCTTC,CASSLYARANYGYTF
TRBV7-2,NA,TRBJ1-1,many,TGTGCCAGCAGCTTACAAGTGAACACTGAAGCTTTCTTT,CASSLQVNTEAFF
TRBV28,NA,TRBJ2-1,many,TGTGCCAGCAGTCAGGACCGGCCGAACGATGAGCAGTTCTTC,CASSQDRPNDEQFF
TRBV7-6,TRBD1,TRBJ2-3,many,TGTGCCAGCAGCTCCACCTTAGGGCAGACAGGGGGGTACACAGATACGCAGTATTTT,CASSSTLGQTGGYTDTQYF
TRBV7-9,NA,TRBJ1-1,many,TGTGCCAGCAGCTTAATACGTGAGGGCACTGAAGCTTTCTTT,CASSLIREGTEAFF
TRBV7-2,NA,TRBJ1-3,once,TGTGCCAGCAGCTTATTAGGTGGCTCTGGAAACACCATATATTTT,CASSLLGGSGNTIYF
TRBV24-1,NA,TRBJ2-6,few,TGTGCCAATCGAGGCCCTGGGGCCAACGTCCTGACTTTC,CANRGPGANVLTF
TRBV9,TRBD2,TRBJ2-1,many,TGTGCCAGCAGCGAAGACCCGGGACTAGCGGGAGTCTTCTCCTACAATGAGCAGTTCTTC,CASSEDPGLAGVFSYNEQFF
TRBV29-1,NA,TRBJ2-5,NA,TGCAGCGTTGATACAGGCTCCATCCGAGAGACCCAGTACTTC,CSVDTGSIRETQYF
TRBV28,NA,TRBJ1-1,many,TGTGCCAGCAGTTCGCTGATGAACACTGAAGCTTTCTTT,CASSSLMNTEAFF
TRBV20-1,TRBD2,TRBJ2-1,NA,TGCAGTGCCGGGACTAGCGGGGGTGACTCCTACAATGAGCAGTTCTTC,CSAGTSGGDSYNEQFF
TRBV7-9,NA,TRBJ1-4,many,TGTGCCAGCAGCTTTAATCTCGGAGCCGCGAATGAAAAACTGTTTTTT,CASSFNLGAANEKLFF
TRBV29-1,TRBD2,TRBJ2-4,few,TGCAGCGCTGAGGGAGGGGATAACATTCAGTACTTC,CSAEGGDNIQYF
TRBV12-3/TRBV12-4,NA,TRBJ2-5,many,TGTGCCAGCAGTTTGGGCAGGGGGGATGAGACCCAGTACTTC,CASSLGRGDETQYF
TRBV20-1,TRBD1,TRBJ2-1,many,TGCAGTGCTATACGGTCCGGGACAGGGACCTACAATGAGCAGTTCTTC,CSAIRSGTGTYNEQFF
TRBV6-5,TRBD2,TRBJ2-5,many,TGTGCCAGCAGTTACTCGGGGCGGGGGGGCCGTGAGACCCAGTACTTC,CASSYSGRGGRETQYF
TRBV4-3,NA,TRBJ2-1,few,TGCGCCAGCAGCCAAGAAGCGAGGTATGAGCAGTTCTTC,CASSQEARYEQFF
TRBV6-2/TRBV6-3,NA,TRBJ1-5,few,TGTGCCAGCAGTTACCCCGACAGCCTGGGTCAGCCCCAGCATTTT,CASSYPDSLGQPQHF
TRBV7-3,TRBD2,TRBJ2-1,many,TGTGCCAGCAGCATTCTCCAGGGGACTAGATCCTACAATGAGCAGTTCTTC,CASSILQGTRSYNEQFF
TRBV12-3/TRBV12-4,TRBD1,TRBJ1-2,many,TGTGCCAGCAGGCCGGGACAGGGAGGCTATGGCTACACCTTC,CASRPGQGGYGYTF
TRBV12-3/TRBV12-4,NA,TRBJ1-1,many,TGTGCCAGCAGTTTATTAAGGGTCTCCTCGGCGGAAGCTTTCTTT,CASSLLRVSSAEAFF
TRBV7-3,NA,TRBJ2-1,many,TGTGCCAGCAGCTTATCCCAGGTCTACAATGAGCAGTTCTTC,CASSLSQVYNEQFF